This T cell receptor (beta chain) derives from a study of regulatory T cells in long-lasting Graves disease. Study-level information: Patients newly diagnosed with Graves' had been on antithyroid drugs for under 3 months. General observations from the study: With persistent disease, TRBV28, TRBJ1-2 and TRBJ2-5 were the favored segments.

TCR beta libraries were built with iRepertoire HTBI primers and Arm-PCR of CDR3 regions. TCRdb independently ran MiXCR on the multiplex PCR reads; one entry per CDR3 protein. The table has approximately 470,000 distinct CDR3 sequences, roughly 15% seen once; the top ten hold approximately 12%. Noted time point: newly diagnosed GD, antithyroid drugs for less than 3 months. RNA isolated from PBMCs was used to make the TCR library. Those enrolled as patients came out of an endocrinology department in Xi'an, China. This clonotype came up many times. Its antigen remains unknown. The germline V and J ends were trimmed by 3 bases and 0 bases, with 11 bases remaining between them. Germline V gene lookup returns CDR1 MDHEN and CDR2 SYDVKM. This CDR3 has 15 amino acids. The same data also contributed to another study, on T cells in Graves' hyperthyroidism and ophthalmopathy. Per that paper: Ophthalmopathy got predicted by the model a median about six months before its onset.

Sample: peripheral blood mononuclear cells (PBMCs), taken at new diagnosis, from a patient treated with antithyroid drugs. V usage is TRBV28 and J usage is TRBJ1-1; no reliable D call. The sequence was collected from a man aged 35-49 years with Graves disease. The DNA of the CDR3 is TGTGCCAGCAGTTTTGGTGACATACTGAACACTGAAGCTTTCTTT. Amino acids: CASSFGDILNTEAFF.